The 8 T cell receptor beta chains presented below share a single source sample, sequenced in a study of vaccination effects on CD4 cells after COVID-19. Expansion of antigen-specific CD4+ T cells with viral peptide pools was carried out by the ViraFEST assay before sequencing. Once cultured for approximately ten days, the cells underwent separation to obtain CD4+ T cells. As their vaccination, participants received two doses of either BNT162b2 or mRNA-1273. The repertoire was sequenced with immunoSEQ multiplex PCR; TCRdb's copy has only in-frame clones and lacks some. The sample yields fewer than 30,000 clones, 83% seen once. Antigen specificity for these receptors is unknown. Sequencing used CD4+ T cells from PBMCs cultured with HCoV-NL63 spike peptides, obtained after COVID-19 vaccination. The receptors were sampled from a human donor who received a COVID-19 vaccine. Some clones in this sample may be carry-over from other donors' samples.

The chain couples TRBV19 to TRBJ1-5; TRBD1 aligns across 7 bases. V shed 9 bases and J 3 bases; nucleotides not matched to a gene: 11. The CDR3 contains 15 residues. The germline gives CDR1 LNHDA, CDR2 SQIVND (reference sequence). The CDR3 DNA reads TGTGCCAGCACCACAGGGGAGCTAGACAATCAGCCCCAGCATTTT. It yields the protein CASTTGELDNQPQHF.

The V and J genes are TRBV7-2 and TRBJ2-3; TRBD2 agrees at 8 bases. The germline gives CDR1 SGHTA, CDR2 FQGNSA. V was pared by 1 base and J by 7 bases, with 13 bases of the junction left unmatched. This CDR3 comprises 17 residues. The CDR3 sequence is CASSLEAGGRLSNTQYF. CDR3 DNA: TGTGCCAGCAGCTTAGAGGCGGGGGGCCGACTATCGAATACGCAGTATTTT.

This clone came up once. This chain connects TRBV19 to TRBJ1-2, with D hard to call. This CDR3 spans 14 amino acids. The V end was cut by 6 bases, the J end by 6 bases, with 17 bases between. Per germline, CDR1 LNHDA and CDR2 SQIVND (reference sequence). CDR3 nucleotide sequence: TGTGCCAGTAGAGCGGAGCCGGGGTGGAATGGCTACACCTTC. Its protein is CASRAEPGWNGYTF. The full variable domain, its missing parts supplied by reference TRBV19 and TRBJ1-2, is DGGITQSPKYLFRKEGQNVTLSCEQNLNHDAMYWYRQDPGQGLRLIYYSQIVNDFQKGDIAEGYSVSREKKESFPLTVTSAQKNPTAFYLCASRAEPGWNGYTFGSGTRLTVV.

The chain is built from TRBV30 and TRBJ1-5; D not resolved. CDR1 and CDR2 (germline): GTSNPN, SVGIG (reference sequence). The V end lost 1 base, the J end lost 4 bases, and 14 bases lay between the germline ends. CDR3 length equals 15 residues. The CDR3 region is CAWSGHPEGNQPQHF. The CDR3 DNA sequence: TGTGCCTGGAGTGGTCACCCCGAGGGAAATCAGCCCCAGCATTTT.

This chain links TRBV24-1 with TRBJ1-1; 7 bases map to TRBD1. The CDR3 extends over 13 amino acids. The V and J ends lost 3 bases and 7 bases, in that order; junction bases with no gene match: 4. CDR1 and CDR2 (germline): KGHDR, SFDVKD. The CDR3 DNA sequence: TGTGCCACCAGTGATGAGGGGGCTAATGAAGCTTTCTTT. As protein: CATSDEGANEAFF.

The CDR3 DNA reads as TGCGCCAGCAGACCGGAGACGGGGGAGCTGTTTTTT. Its protein is CASRPETGELFF. This chain joins TRBV5-1 and TRBJ2-2; no firm D call. V shed 5 bases and J shed 8 bases, with 10 bases lying between them. The CDR3 has 12 amino acids. Germline CDR1 reads SGHRS; CDR2 reads YFSETQ. Full variable domain (outside the CDR3, taken from reference TRBV5-1 and TRBJ2-2): KAGVTQTPRYLIKTRGQQVTLSCSPISGHRSVSWYQQTPGQGLQFLFEYFSETQRNKGNFPGRFSGRQFSNSRSEMNVSTLELGDSALYLCASRPETGELFFGEGSRLTVL.

V and J are TRBV28 and TRBJ1-4; weak D call: TRBD1 (6 bases). Trimming removed 5 bases from V and 8 bases from J, with 15 bases in between. The germline CDR1 and CDR2 sequences are MDHEN and SYDVKM. The CDR3 is 14 residues long. CDR3 loop: CASSLPGGGEKLFF. In DNA, the CDR3 is TGTGCCAGCAGTCTCCCCGGGGGCGGAGAAAAACTGTTTTTT.

V usage is TRBV3-1 (or the pseudogene TRBV3-2) and J usage is TRBJ1-1, with TRBD1 matching over 7 bases. Trimming at V came to 1 base and at J to 7 bases, leaving 6 bases not matched to a gene. CDR1 LGHDT and CDR2 YNNKEL come from the germline V gene (reference sequence). CDR3 length: 14 amino acids. This CDR3 is CASSQGTGFNEAFF. Written as DNA, the CDR3 is TGTGCCAGCAGCCAAGGGACAGGCTTCAATGAAGCTTTCTTT.